This TCR beta chain was identified during a study of T cells in localized non-small cell lung cancer. Only in-frame clones appear in the TCRdb table, and some are missing; sequencing was by immunoSEQ multiplex PCR. The sample has under 150,000 clones; roughly 90% are singletons. V was pared by 6 bases and J by 4 bases, with 5 bases of the junction left unmatched. Germline V gene data show CDR1 as WNHNN and CDR2 as SYGVQD (reference sequence). CDR3 length: 13 residues. This clone was seen a handful of times. Its antigen is still unknown. Study-wide findings and caveats: Sequencing was restricted to one tumor region; therefore, heterogeneity remains possible. Among the top 100 tumor clones, a median 57 appeared in adjacent lung. A higher density of T cells in blood coincided with extended overall survival.

Here the sequenced sample was peripheral blood, taken before any cancer treatment. This TCR was sampled from a female donor older than 55 with stage I lung adenocarcinoma. The V call is TRBV10-1, the J call TRBJ2-7; TRBD1 matches 8 bases. The CDR3 DNA reads as TGCGCCAGCAGCAGGGGGCTTAATTACGAGCAGTACTTC. Its translation: CASSRGLNYEQYF.